This T cell receptor (beta chain) was profiled in a study of molecular identifiers for immune sequencing clone quantification. Study-wide findings and caveats: Clone sizes could be underestimated for highly expanded clones when identical TCR molecules share a barcode.

This clonotype was counted at least ten times. Its specificity is not known. CDR1 is SEHNR and CDR2 is FQNEAQ in the germline V gene (reference sequence). The CDR3 contains 12 residues. The V segment lost 6 bases and the J segment 4 bases; nucleotides outside the gene matches: 2. TCRdb recomputed calls from the PCR reads with MiXCR, one row per CDR3 protein. The sample has 300,000 to 400,000 distinct CDR3 sequences; roughly a quarter are singletons. The V and J genes are TRBV7-9 and TRBJ2-5; 7 bases match TRBD1. The source of this sequence is a human donor in good health. Some libraries in this study had Jurkat cell RNA spiked in. Source material: naive CD8+ T cells from blood, with Jurkat cell RNA spiked in. Documented subset: FACS-sorted CD8+CD4-CCR7+CD45RA+ naive T cells. The CDR3 coding sequence is TGTGCCAGCAGACGGACAGGAGAGACCCAGTACTTC. Amino acids: CASRRTGETQYF.